The clone carrying this T cell receptor (beta chain) was observed a single time. Its target is not known. Mismatch with germline at one junction end may stem from a read error. The sample contains more than one DNA sequence encoding this CDR3. Donors had nominal health at sampling but likely had unrecorded immune exposures. Use of 60 Vbeta and 13 Jbeta primers characterized the PCR. Clones were read by immunoSEQ multiplex PCR, and TCRdb kept only the in-frame ones, dropping some. Of roughly 170,000 clones in the sample, around 68% were seen once. The CDR3 extends over 15 amino acids. Germline V lookup: CDR1 SGHNT, CDR2 YYREEE (reference sequence). These data are taken from a study of cytomegalovirus exposure and HLA in healthy donors. Study-wide results and caveats: One variant, a missense change in DCLRE1C, was linked in a later analysis to TCR beta V- and J-gene trimming. Later work showed greater clonal expansion in HLA-associated TCR beta chains than in equally common others. Available immune exposure information covered CMV serostatus only.

V and J are TRBV5-4 and TRBJ1-1; 8 nucleotides agree with TRBD1. The sample was PBMCs. The clonotype originates from a girl aged 5-17 years in good health and CMV-seronegative. CDR3 protein: CASSLGGQGFAEAFF. The CDR3 DNA is TGTGCCAGCAGCTTGGGCGGACAGGGTTTCGCTGAAGCCTTCTTT.